The 18 T cell receptor beta chains listed next were all sequenced from one sample in a study of CD8+ T cells in alopecia areata. Extraction of RNA preceded its reverse transcription into cDNA, which served as the sequencing template. The repertoire was sequenced with immunoSEQ multiplex PCR; TCRdb's copy has only in-frame clones and lacks some. The repertoire holds about 90,000 clones, with roughly two fifths as singletons. Treatment here: oral pan-JAK inhibitor, 5-10 mg twice daily. The sample here was CD8+ T cells sorted from blood, taken at week 24, from a patient treated with tofacitinib. Receptors were obtained from a human donor with alopecia areata.

This clone has more than one count but fewer than ten. The chain links TRBV27 to TRBJ2-2; no definite D call. The CDR3 is made up of 14 amino acids. The ends were cut back, 3 bases at V and 3 bases at J, with 8 bases in the middle. CDR1 MNHEY and CDR2 SMNVEV come from the germline V gene (reference sequence). The CDR3 DNA is TGTGCCAGCAGTTTGGCCCAAGACACCGGGGAGCTGTTTTTT. Translating gives CASSLAQDTGELFF.

The rearrangement joins TRBV20-1 to TRBJ1-1, with a tentative D call TRBD1 (5 bases). The germline V gene encodes CDR1 DFQATT and CDR2 SNEGSKA (reference sequence). The CDR3 covers 11 residues. Trimming took 5 bases from V and 5 from J, leaving 9 bases between them. The CDR3 spells CSARDGTEAFF. In DNA form, the CDR3 reads TGCAGTGCTCGGGACGGAACTGAAGCTTTCTTT.

The rearrangement joins TRBV5-1 to TRBJ1-1, with D perhaps TRBD1 (5 bases). From germline, CDR1 is SGHRS and CDR2 YFSETQ. This CDR3 spans 13 amino acids. Trimming pared 0 bases from V and 5 bases from J, leaving 8 bases between. The CDR3 spells CASSLVRGTEAFF. CDR3 sequence (DNA): TGCGCCAGCAGCTTGGTGAGGGGAACTGAAGCTTTCTTT.

The chain links TRBV6-5 to TRBJ2-1; TRBD2 matches at 7 bases. The J segment lost 7 bases and the V segment lost 2 bases, leaving 5 bases of the junction unmatched. CDR1 is MNHEY and CDR2 is SVGAGI in the germline V gene. The CDR3 loop spans 14 amino acids. CDR3 nucleotides: TGTGCCAGCAGTTACGGGACTACCCTAAATGAGCAGTTCTTC. Translation gives CASSYGTTLNEQFF.

This clone was counted between two and nine times. J is TRBJ2-1 and V is TRBV19, with unresolved D. The CDR3 length is 12 residues. Germline values: CDR1 LNHDA, CDR2 SQIVND (reference sequence). V lost 9 bases, J lost 1 base, and 7 bases lay in between. CDR3 in DNA: TGTGCCAGCCGAGAATCCTACAATGAGCAGTTCTTC. This gives the protein CASRESYNEQFF.

This clone was recorded a few times. The V and J genes are TRBV25-1 and TRBJ2-7; weak D call: TRBD1 (6 bases). This CDR3 contains 16 residues. Trimming removed 1 base at V and 5 bases at J, with 18 bases between. Per germline, CDR1 MGHDK and CDR2 SYGVNS. For the CDR3, the DNA is TGTGCCAGCAGTGAATGGCCTCGGGACACGGGCCACGAGCAGTACTTC. Its protein is CASSEWPRDTGHEQYF.

V usage is TRBV6-6 and J usage is TRBJ2-2; D uncertain. Germline loops: CDR1 MNHNY, CDR2 SVGAGI (reference sequence). The ends were cut back, 8 bases at V and 3 bases at J, with 1 base in the middle. The CDR3 contains 10 residues. For the CDR3, the DNA is TGTGCCAGCTACACCGGGGAGCTGTTTTTT. This translates into CASYTGELFF.

The chain recombines TRBV6-1 with TRBJ2-7, with D possibly called TRBD1 or TRBD2 (5 bases each). The length of the CDR3 is 14 residues. Germline values: CDR1 MNHNS, CDR2 SASEGT. The V gene lost 6 bases and the J gene lost 5 bases, with 17 bases spanning the gap. The CDR3 DNA reads TGTGCCAGCAGGACCGGGCCTGAGGGGAACGAGCAGTACTTC. Its protein is CASRTGPEGNEQYF.

The rearrangement links TRBV5-6 to TRBJ2-2; D is undetermined. Germline V gives CDR1 SGHDT, CDR2 YYEEEE. The germline V and J ends were trimmed by 6 bases and 4 bases, with 19 bases remaining between them. This CDR3 contains 16 residues. Here the CDR3 DNA reads TGTGCCAGCAAAAAAGAGCTTAGCCCGGGCACCGGGGAGCTGTTTTTT. It is translated as CASKKELSPGTGELFF.

This chain uses TRBV25-1 with TRBJ1-1; D not certain. This CDR3 region has 12 residues. CDR1 MGHDK and CDR2 SYGVNS come from the germline V gene. Trimming took 6 bases from V and 4 from J, leaving 9 bases between them. The CDR3, as DNA: TGTGCCAGCAGCTTTAGTTCCACTGAAGCTTTCTTT. Protein: CASSFSSTEAFF.

This clone was counted only a few times. CDR3 DNA: TGTGCCAGCAGCTTAGTTCCGGAGGAGCTGTTTTTT. Its translation is CASSLVPEELFF. This chain uses TRBV7-9 with TRBJ2-2, with D unclear. In germline, CDR1 is SEHNR, CDR2 FQNEAQ (reference sequence). This CDR3 has 12 amino acids. The V end lost 1 base, the J end lost 10 bases, and 7 bases lay between the germline ends.

In its sample, this clone was seen a few times. The rearrangement joins TRBV6-6 to TRBJ1-1, with TRBD1 as a possible D gene (6 bases). The CDR3 is 13 amino acids. CDR1 MNHNY and CDR2 SVGAGI come from the germline V gene (reference sequence). V was trimmed by 7 bases and J by 1 base, leaving 10 bases between them. In DNA, the CDR3 is TGTGCCAGCATTTCGGACAGGAACACTGAAGCTTTCTTT. Translating gives CASISDRNTEAFF.

The V call is TRBV6-5, the J call TRBJ2-7; weak D call: TRBD1 (7 bases). CDR3 length equals 13 residues. Between the trimmed V and J ends, which lost 6 bases and 4 bases, there was a span of 13 bases. CDR1 is MNHEY and CDR2 is SVGAGI in the germline V gene. The CDR3: CASSLTGTYEQYF. The CDR3 bases are TGTGCCAGCAGCCTGACAGGGACTTACGAGCAGTACTTC.

V and J are TRBV29-1 and TRBJ1-1; 8 bases are shared with TRBD1. V shed 6 bases, J shed 6 bases, and the junction held 9 bases outside the gene matches. This CDR3 comprises 13 residues. In germline, CDR1 is SQVTM, CDR2 ANQGSEA. The CDR3 is CSVRQGFFAEAFF. CDR3 DNA: TGCAGCGTGAGACAGGGGTTTTTCGCTGAAGCTTTCTTT.

The rearrangement uses TRBV7-9 and TRBJ1-4; D ambiguous. Germline V lookup: CDR1 SEHNR, CDR2 FQNEAQ (reference sequence). Deletions cut 5 bases from V and 3 bases from J, with 13 bases between. The length of the CDR3 is 15 residues. The CDR3 nucleotides read TGTGCCAGCAGCCCTTGGGGAGGGTCTAATGAAAAACTGTTTTTT. It encodes CASSPWGGSNEKLFF.

The chain combines TRBV11-2 with TRBJ2-7; D is perhaps TRBD1 or TRBD2 (6 bases each). Trimming pared 3 bases from V and 3 bases from J, leaving 9 bases between. This CDR3 is 13 amino acids long. Germline lookup yields CDR1 SGHAT and CDR2 FQNNGV. CDR3 DNA sequence: TGTGCCAGCAGCTTCGGGGGCAGCTACGAGCAGTACTTC. This sequence encodes CASSFGGSYEQYF. Together with reference TRBV11-2 and TRBJ2-7, the CDR3 gives the full variable domain: EAGVAQSPRYKIIEKRQSVAFWCNPISGHATLYWYQQILGQGPKLLIQFQNNGVVDDSQLPKDRFSAERLKGVDSTLKIQPAKLEDSAVYLCASSFGGSYEQYFGPGTRLTVT.

This clone was counted a few times. V gene TRBV27 combines with J gene TRBJ2-1; 10 bases are a match to TRBD2. Unmatched junction bases numbered 8, after V lost 6 bases and J lost 0 bases. Germline CDR1 reads MNHEY; CDR2 reads SMNVEV (reference sequence). The CDR3 is made up of 17 amino acids. The CDR3 reads CASRVTSGYSSYNEQFF. In DNA, the CDR3 is TGTGCCAGCAGGGTGACTAGCGGGTATAGCTCCTACAATGAGCAGTTCTTC.

The chain carries TRBV4-1 and TRBJ2-7, with D perhaps TRBD2 (7 bases). The germline V gene has CDR1 MGHRA and CDR2 YSYEKL. The CDR3 consists of 15 residues. Between the trimmed V and J ends, which lost 4 bases and 4 bases, there was a span of 17 bases. The CDR3 bases are TGCGCCAGCAGCCTCCGGGGGGCGGGCCCTTACGAGCAGTACTTC. Its protein product is CASSLRGAGPYEQYF.